A selection of T cell receptor beta chains follows, all from one sample in a study of cytomegalovirus exposure and HLA in healthy donors. Clones were read by immunoSEQ multiplex PCR, and TCRdb kept only the in-frame ones, dropping some. The sample includes fewer than 200,000 clones, nearly 80% of them seen just once. The sample consisted of PBMCs. Receptors originate from a woman aged 50 to 60 in good health and CMV-seropositive. CDR3s include the opening cysteine and the closing phenylalanine or tryptophan. A D gene is named only where the DNA matches it firmly. The size of a clone is reported for some rows only, either as once, few or many, or as a class for expanded clones.

CDR3nt: TGTGCCAGCTCAACTAGCGTTAGCACAGATATGCAGTATTTT
CDR3aa: CASSTSVSTDMQYF
abundance: -
v_gene: TRBV18
j_gene: TRBJ2-3
d_gene: TRBD2

CDR3nt: TGTGCCAGCAGCAAGGCAGGGAATGAGCAGTTCTTC
CDR3aa: CASSKAGNEQFF
abundance: -
v_gene: TRBV2
j_gene: TRBJ2-1
d_gene: -

CDR3nt: TGTGCCAGCAGCTTAGACGGGTGGAATTCACCCCTCCACTTT
CDR3aa: CASSLDGWNSPLHF
abundance: once
v_gene: TRBV7-9
j_gene: TRBJ1-6
d_gene: -

CDR3nt: TGTGCCAGTAGTATAGGGTCAGGGGTCGAGACCCAGTACTTC
CDR3aa: CASSIGSGVETQYF
abundance: once
v_gene: TRBV19
j_gene: TRBJ2-5
d_gene: -

CDR3nt: TGTGCCAGCTCACCAGGGCTAACCAATCAGCCCCAGCATTTT
CDR3aa: CASSPGLTNQPQHF
abundance: -
v_gene: TRBV18
j_gene: TRBJ1-5
d_gene: -

CDR3nt: TGTGCCAGCAGTTACACAATGACAGGGCTGAACACTGAAGCTTTCTTT
CDR3aa: CASSYTMTGLNTEAFF
abundance: few
v_gene: TRBV6-5
j_gene: TRBJ1-1
d_gene: TRBD1

CDR3nt: TGTGCCAGTGAGGAGCGTCTAGCCTACAATGAGCAGTTCTTC
CDR3aa: CASEERLAYNEQFF
abundance: -
v_gene: TRBV7-2
j_gene: TRBJ2-1
d_gene: -

CDR3nt: TGTGCCAGCAGCTTAAGGGAGGGTAGCACTGAAGCTTTCTTT
CDR3aa: CASSLREGSTEAFF
abundance: -
v_gene: TRBV11-2
j_gene: TRBJ1-1
d_gene: -

CDR3nt: TGTGCCAGCAGCGTATCCCCCAGGACAGCGACCTACGAGCAGTACTTC
CDR3aa: CASSVSPRTATYEQYF
abundance: -
v_gene: TRBV9
j_gene: TRBJ2-7
d_gene: -

CDR3nt: TGTGCCAGCAGTGTAACTACTAGCGCCGGGGAGCTGTTTTTT
CDR3aa: CASSVTTSAGELFF
abundance: -
v_gene: TRBV6-1
j_gene: TRBJ2-2
d_gene: TRBD2

CDR3nt: TGTGCCAGCAGCCAGGGACTAGCGGGAGGCTACGAGCAGTACTTC
CDR3aa: CASSQGLAGGYEQYF
abundance: -
v_gene: TRBV4-2
j_gene: TRBJ2-7
d_gene: TRBD2

CDR3nt: TGCGCCAGCACCGCGACAGGGAGAGGGGGGTATGGCTACACCTTC
CDR3aa: CASTATGRGGYGYTF
abundance: few
v_gene: TRBV5-1
j_gene: TRBJ1-2
d_gene: TRBD1

CDR3nt: TGTGCCAGCAGTGCATCCGGGGGGGGATCCTACGAGCAGTACTTC
CDR3aa: CASSASGGGSYEQYF
abundance: -
v_gene: TRBV6-1
j_gene: TRBJ2-7
d_gene: TRBD2

CDR3nt: TGTGCCAGCACCCGGCCCGGGAGGACAGATACGCAGTATTTT
CDR3aa: CASTRPGRTDTQYF
abundance: few
v_gene: TRBV7-6
j_gene: TRBJ2-3
d_gene: TRBD2

CDR3nt: TGTGCCAGCAGCGCGCCTAGCGGGAGCACAGATACGCAGTATTTT
CDR3aa: CASSAPSGSTDTQYF
abundance: -
v_gene: TRBV5-4
j_gene: TRBJ2-3
d_gene: TRBD2

CDR3nt: TGTGCCAGCAGCCTACAGGGGATTGAAGGGAATGAGCAGTTCTTC
CDR3aa: CASSLQGIEGNEQFF
abundance: many
v_gene: TRBV6-5
j_gene: TRBJ2-1
d_gene: TRBD1

CDR3nt: TGTGCCAGCAGTGGGGTAATGCATGGACAGTCAGAGACCCAGTACTTC
CDR3aa: CASSGVMHGQSETQYF
abundance: -
v_gene: TRBV2
j_gene: TRBJ2-5
d_gene: -

CDR3nt: TGTGCCAGCAGCCTTCGACAGGGAGATGGCTACACCTTC
CDR3aa: CASSLRQGDGYTF
abundance: -
v_gene: TRBV7-2
j_gene: TRBJ1-2
d_gene: TRBD1

CDR3nt: TGTGCCAGCAGTGTAGAGGCTAGCGGGAGAAAAGATACGCAGTATTTT
CDR3aa: CASSVEASGRKDTQYF
abundance: once
v_gene: TRBV6-1
j_gene: TRBJ2-3
d_gene: TRBD2

CDR3nt: TGTGCCAGTAGTATTGGAAGCGGAATCTACAATGAGCAGTTCTTC
CDR3aa: CASSIGSGIYNEQFF
abundance: -
v_gene: TRBV19
j_gene: TRBJ2-1
d_gene: -

CDR3nt: TGTGCCAGCAGACCCTTCGACAGGGGTGACACCGGGGAGCTGTTTTTT
CDR3aa: CASRPFDRGDTGELFF
abundance: -
v_gene: TRBV27
j_gene: TRBJ2-2
d_gene: TRBD1

CDR3nt: TGCGCCAGCAGCTTGTTAACGGGGGAGTCGGGGGAGCAGTACTTC
CDR3aa: CASSLLTGESGEQYF
abundance: -
v_gene: TRBV5-1
j_gene: TRBJ2-7
d_gene: -

CDR3nt: TGTGCCAGCGCAATGGGGGGAGGCAGGAACGAGCAGTACTTC
CDR3aa: CASAMGGGRNEQYF
abundance: -
v_gene: TRBV2
j_gene: TRBJ2-7
d_gene: -

CDR3nt: TGTGCCAGCAGCTTGGGAGCCCAGGGAGGGGGCACAGATACGCAGTATTTT
CDR3aa: CASSLGAQGGGTDTQYF
abundance: -
v_gene: TRBV5-4
j_gene: TRBJ2-3
d_gene: TRBD2

CDR3nt: TGTGCCAGCAGTTTATTGGTAGGCGGCAGCCTCGGCTATGGCTACACCTTC
CDR3aa: CASSLLVGGSLGYGYTF
abundance: -
v_gene: TRBV27
j_gene: TRBJ1-2
d_gene: -

CDR3nt: TGCGCCAGCAGCGAGACAGGGGGCGCATCTGAAGCTTTCTTT
CDR3aa: CASSETGGASEAFF
abundance: -
v_gene: TRBV6-5
j_gene: TRBJ1-1
d_gene: TRBD1

CDR3nt: TGCGCCAGCAGCTTGGAACTCTTTACAGATACGCAGTATTTT
CDR3aa: CASSLELFTDTQYF
abundance: -
v_gene: TRBV5-1
j_gene: TRBJ2-3
d_gene: -

CDR3nt: TGTGCCAGCAGTGAACGCGGACAGGGGAACACCGGGGAGCTGTTTTTT
CDR3aa: CASSERGQGNTGELFF
abundance: -
v_gene: TRBV2
j_gene: TRBJ2-2
d_gene: TRBD1

CDR3nt: TGTGCCAGCAGCCAGGGGGACACTGAAGCTTTCTTT
CDR3aa: CASSQGDTEAFF
abundance: once
v_gene: TRBV11-2
j_gene: TRBJ1-1
d_gene: TRBD1

CDR3nt: TGCGCCAGCAGCCAAGGACAGGGTGTGATCTACGAGCAGTACTTC
CDR3aa: CASSQGQGVIYEQYF
abundance: -
v_gene: TRBV4-1
j_gene: TRBJ2-7
d_gene: TRBD1

CDR3nt: TGTGCCAGCAGCCGTACCTCAGGGGACTCCTACAATGAGCAGTTCTTC
CDR3aa: CASSRTSGDSYNEQFF
abundance: -
v_gene: TRBV7-9
j_gene: TRBJ2-1
d_gene: -

CDR3nt: TGCGCCAGCAGCCACCCCGGGACAGCTGGGGCCAACGTCCTGACTTTC
CDR3aa: CASSHPGTAGANVLTF
abundance: few
v_gene: TRBV4-3
j_gene: TRBJ2-6
d_gene: TRBD1

CDR3nt: TGTGCCTTCCTCCTGAACACTGAAGCTTTCTTT
CDR3aa: CAFLLNTEAFF
abundance: -
v_gene: TRBV19
j_gene: TRBJ1-1
d_gene: -

CDR3nt: TGTGCCAGCAGCTGGGGTGGGGGGAGGTACAACACTGAAGCTTTCTTT
CDR3aa: CASSWGGGRYNTEAFF
abundance: -
v_gene: TRBV7-9
j_gene: TRBJ1-1
d_gene: -

CDR3nt: TGTGCCAGTAGTAGAACGACAGGAGCAACTGAAGCTTTCTTT
CDR3aa: CASSRTTGATEAFF
abundance: once
v_gene: TRBV19
j_gene: TRBJ1-1
d_gene: -